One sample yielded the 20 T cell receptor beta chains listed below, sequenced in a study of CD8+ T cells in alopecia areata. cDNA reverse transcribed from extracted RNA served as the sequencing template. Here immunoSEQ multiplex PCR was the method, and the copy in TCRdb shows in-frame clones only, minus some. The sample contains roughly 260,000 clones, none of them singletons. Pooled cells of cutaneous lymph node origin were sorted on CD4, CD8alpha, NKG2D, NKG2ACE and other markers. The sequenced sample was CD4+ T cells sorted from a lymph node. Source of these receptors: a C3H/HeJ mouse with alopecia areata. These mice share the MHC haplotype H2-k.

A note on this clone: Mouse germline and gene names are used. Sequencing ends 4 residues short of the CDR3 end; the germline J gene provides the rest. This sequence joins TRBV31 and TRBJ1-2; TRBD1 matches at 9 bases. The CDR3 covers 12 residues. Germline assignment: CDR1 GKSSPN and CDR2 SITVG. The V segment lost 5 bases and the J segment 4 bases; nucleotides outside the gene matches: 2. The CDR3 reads CAWVGQGSDYTF. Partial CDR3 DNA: TGTGCCTGGGTGGGACAGGGCTCC.

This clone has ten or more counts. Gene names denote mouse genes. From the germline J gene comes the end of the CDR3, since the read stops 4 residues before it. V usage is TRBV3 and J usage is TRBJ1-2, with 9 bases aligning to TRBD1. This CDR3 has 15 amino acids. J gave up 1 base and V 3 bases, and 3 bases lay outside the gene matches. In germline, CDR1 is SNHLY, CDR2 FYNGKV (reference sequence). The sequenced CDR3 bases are TGTGCCAGCAGCTTCCGGGACAGGGAAAACTCC. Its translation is CASSFRDRENS. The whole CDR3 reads CASSFRDRENSDYTF.

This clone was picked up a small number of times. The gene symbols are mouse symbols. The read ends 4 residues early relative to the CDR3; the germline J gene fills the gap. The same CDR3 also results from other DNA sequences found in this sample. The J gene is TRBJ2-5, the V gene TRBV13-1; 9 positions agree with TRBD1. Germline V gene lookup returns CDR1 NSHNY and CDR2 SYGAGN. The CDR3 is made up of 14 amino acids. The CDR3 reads CASSPGTGRDTQYF. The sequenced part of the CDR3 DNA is TGTGCCAGCAGTCCCGGGACAGGGAGGGAC.

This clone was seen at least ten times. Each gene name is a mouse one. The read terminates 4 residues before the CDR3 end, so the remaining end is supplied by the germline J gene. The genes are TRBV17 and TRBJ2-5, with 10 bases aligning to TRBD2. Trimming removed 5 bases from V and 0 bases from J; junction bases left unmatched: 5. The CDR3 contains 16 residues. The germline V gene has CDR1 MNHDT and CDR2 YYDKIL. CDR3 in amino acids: CASSPRLGGNQDTQYF. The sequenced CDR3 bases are TGTGCTAGCAGTCCCCGACTGGGGGGTAACCAAGAC.

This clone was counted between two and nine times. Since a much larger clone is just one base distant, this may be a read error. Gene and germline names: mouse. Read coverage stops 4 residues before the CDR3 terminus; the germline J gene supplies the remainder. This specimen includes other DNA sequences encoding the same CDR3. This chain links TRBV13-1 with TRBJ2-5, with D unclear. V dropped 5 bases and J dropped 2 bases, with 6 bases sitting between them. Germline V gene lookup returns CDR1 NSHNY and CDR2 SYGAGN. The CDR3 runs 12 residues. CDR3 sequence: CASRDSQDTQYF. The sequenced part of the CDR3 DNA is TGTGCCAGCAGGGATAGCCAAGAC.

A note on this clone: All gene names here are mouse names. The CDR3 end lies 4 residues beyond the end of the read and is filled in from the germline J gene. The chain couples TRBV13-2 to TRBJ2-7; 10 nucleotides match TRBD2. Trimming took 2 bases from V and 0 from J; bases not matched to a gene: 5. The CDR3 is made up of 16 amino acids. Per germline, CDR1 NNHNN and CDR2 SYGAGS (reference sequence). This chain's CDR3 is CASGEPGGASSYEQYF. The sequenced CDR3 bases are TGTGCCAGCGGTGAGCCTGGGGGGGCAAGCTCCTAT.

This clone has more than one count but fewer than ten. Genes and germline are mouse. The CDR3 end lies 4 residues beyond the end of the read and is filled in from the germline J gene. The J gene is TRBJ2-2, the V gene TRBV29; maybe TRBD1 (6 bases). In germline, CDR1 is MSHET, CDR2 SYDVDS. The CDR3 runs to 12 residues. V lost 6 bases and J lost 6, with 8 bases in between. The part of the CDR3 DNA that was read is TGTGCTAGCAGAGAGGGGGCCGGG. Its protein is CASREGAG. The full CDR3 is CASREGAGQLYF.

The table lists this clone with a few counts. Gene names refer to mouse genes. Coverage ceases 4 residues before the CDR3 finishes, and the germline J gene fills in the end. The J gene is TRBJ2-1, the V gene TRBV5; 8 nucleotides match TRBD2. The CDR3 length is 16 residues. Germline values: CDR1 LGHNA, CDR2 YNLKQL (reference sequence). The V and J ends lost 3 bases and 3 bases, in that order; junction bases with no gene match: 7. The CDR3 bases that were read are TGTGCCAGCAGCCAGATTAAACTGGGGGTCTATGCT. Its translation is CASSQIKLGVYA. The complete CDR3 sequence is CASSQIKLGVYAEQFF.

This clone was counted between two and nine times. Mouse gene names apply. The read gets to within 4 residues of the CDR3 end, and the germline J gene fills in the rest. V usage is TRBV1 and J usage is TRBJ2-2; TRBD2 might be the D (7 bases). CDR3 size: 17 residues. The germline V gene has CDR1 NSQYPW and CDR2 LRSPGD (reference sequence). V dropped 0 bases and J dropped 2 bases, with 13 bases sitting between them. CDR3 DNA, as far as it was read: TGCACCTGCAGTGCAGATGTCTGGGGGCCCAACACCGGG. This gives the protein CTCSADVWGPNTG. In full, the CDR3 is CTCSADVWGPNTGQLYF.

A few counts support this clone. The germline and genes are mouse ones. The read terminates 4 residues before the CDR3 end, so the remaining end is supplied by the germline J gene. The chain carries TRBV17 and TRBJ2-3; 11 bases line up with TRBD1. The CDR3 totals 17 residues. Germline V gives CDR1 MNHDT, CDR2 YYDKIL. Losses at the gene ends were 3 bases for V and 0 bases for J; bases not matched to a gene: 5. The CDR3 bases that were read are TGTGCTAGCAGTAGTAGGGACAGGGGGAAGAGTGCAGAA. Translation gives CASSSRDRGKSAE. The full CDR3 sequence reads CASSSRDRGKSAETLYF.

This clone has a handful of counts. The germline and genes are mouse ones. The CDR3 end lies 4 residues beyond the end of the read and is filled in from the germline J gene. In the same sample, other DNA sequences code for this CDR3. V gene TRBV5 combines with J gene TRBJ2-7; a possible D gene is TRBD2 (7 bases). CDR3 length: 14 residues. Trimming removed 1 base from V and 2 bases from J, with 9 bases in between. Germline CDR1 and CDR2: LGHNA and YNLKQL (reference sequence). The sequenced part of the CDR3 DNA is TGTGCCAGCAGCCAAGTTGGGGGGCCCTAT. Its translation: CASSQVGGPY. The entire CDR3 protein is CASSQVGGPYEQYF.

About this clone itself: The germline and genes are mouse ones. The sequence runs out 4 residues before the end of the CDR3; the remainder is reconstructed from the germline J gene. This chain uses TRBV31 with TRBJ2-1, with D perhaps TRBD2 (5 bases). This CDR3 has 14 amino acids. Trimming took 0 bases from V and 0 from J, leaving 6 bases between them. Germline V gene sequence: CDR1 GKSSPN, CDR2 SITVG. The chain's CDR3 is CAWSLWANYAEQFF. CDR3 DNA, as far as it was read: TGTGCCTGGAGTCTCTGGGCTAACTATGCT.

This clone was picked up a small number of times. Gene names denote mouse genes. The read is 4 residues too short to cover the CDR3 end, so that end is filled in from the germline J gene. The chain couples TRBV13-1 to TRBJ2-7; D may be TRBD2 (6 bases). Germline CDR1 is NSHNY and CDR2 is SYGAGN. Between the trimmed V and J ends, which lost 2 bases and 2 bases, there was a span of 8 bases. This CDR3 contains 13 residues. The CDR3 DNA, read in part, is TGTGCCAGCAGTGAGTGGGGGACCTAT. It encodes CASSEWGTY. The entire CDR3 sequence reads CASSEWGTYEQYF.

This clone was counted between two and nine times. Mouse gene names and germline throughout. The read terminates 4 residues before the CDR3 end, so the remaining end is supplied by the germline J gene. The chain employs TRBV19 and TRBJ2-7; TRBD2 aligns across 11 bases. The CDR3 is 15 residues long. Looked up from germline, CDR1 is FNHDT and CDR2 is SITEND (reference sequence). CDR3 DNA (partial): TGTGCCAGCAGTATAACTGGGGGGGCGCGGTAT. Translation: CASSITGGARY. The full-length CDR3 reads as CASSITGGARYEQYF. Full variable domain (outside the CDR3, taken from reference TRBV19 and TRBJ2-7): GGIITQTPKFLIGQEGQKLTLKCQQNFNHDTMYWYRQDSGKGLRLIYYSITENDLQKGDLSEGYDASREKKSSFSLTVTSAQKNEMAVFLCASSITGGARYEQYFGPGTRLTVL.

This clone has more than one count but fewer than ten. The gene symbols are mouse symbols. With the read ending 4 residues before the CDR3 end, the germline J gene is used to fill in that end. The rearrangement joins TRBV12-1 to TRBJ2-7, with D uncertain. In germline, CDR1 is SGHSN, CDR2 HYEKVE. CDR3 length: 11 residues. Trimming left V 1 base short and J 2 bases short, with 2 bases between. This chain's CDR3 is CASSLAYEQYF. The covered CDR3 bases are TGTGCCAGCTCTCTAGCCTAT.

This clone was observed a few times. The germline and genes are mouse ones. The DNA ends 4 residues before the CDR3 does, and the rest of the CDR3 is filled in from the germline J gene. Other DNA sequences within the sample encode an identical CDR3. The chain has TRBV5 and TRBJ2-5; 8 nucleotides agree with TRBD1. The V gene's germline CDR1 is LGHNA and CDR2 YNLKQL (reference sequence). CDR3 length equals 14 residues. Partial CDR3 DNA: TGTGCCAGCAGCCAAGAGGACAGGGCGGAC. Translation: CASSQEDRAD. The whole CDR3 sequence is CASSQEDRADTQYF.

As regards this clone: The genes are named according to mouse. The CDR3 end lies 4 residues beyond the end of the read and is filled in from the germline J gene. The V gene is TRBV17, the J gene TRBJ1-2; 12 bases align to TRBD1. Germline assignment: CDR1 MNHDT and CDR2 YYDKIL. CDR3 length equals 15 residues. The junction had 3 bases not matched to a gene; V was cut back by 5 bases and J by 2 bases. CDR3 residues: CASSAGTGGNSDYTF. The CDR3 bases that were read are TGTGCTAGCAGTGCGGGGACAGGGGGCAACTCC. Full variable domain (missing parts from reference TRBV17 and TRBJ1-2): DTTVKQNPRYKLARVGKPVNLICSQTMNHDTMYWYQKKPNQAPKLLLFYYDKILNREADTFEKFQSSRPNNSFCSLYIGSAGLEYSAMYLCASSAGTGGNSDYTFGSGTRLLVI.

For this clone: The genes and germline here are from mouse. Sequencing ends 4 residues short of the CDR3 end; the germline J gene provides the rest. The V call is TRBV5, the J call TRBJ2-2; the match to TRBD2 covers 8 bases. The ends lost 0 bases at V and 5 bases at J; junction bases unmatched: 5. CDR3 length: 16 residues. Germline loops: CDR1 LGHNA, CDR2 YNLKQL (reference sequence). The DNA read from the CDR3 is TGTGCCAGCAGCCAAGAGGCTGGGGGGCAGACCGGG. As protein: CASSQEAGGQTG. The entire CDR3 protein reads CASSQEAGGQTGQLYF.

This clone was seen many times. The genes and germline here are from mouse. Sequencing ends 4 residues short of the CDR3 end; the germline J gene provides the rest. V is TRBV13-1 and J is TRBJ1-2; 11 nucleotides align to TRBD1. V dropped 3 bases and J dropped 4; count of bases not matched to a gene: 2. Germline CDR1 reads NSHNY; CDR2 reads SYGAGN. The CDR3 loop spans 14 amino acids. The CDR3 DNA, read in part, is TGTGCCAGCAGTGGGACAGGGGGCCTCTCC. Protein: CASSGTGGLS. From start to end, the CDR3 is CASSGTGGLSDYTF.

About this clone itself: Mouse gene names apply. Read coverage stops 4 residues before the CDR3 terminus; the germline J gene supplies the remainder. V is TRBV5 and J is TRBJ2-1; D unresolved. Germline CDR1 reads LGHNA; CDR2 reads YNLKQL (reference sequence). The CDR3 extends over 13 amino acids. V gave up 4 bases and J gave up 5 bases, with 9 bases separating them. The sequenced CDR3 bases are TGTGCCAGCAGCCCTCGACAAAATGCT. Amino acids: CASSPRQNA. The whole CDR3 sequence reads CASSPRQNAEQFF.